Listed below are T cell receptor beta chains from one sample, sequenced in a study of vaccination and CD4 T cells after COVID-19. TCRdb processed the PCR reads anew with MiXCR; each CDR3 protein has one entry. The sample has about 10,000 distinct CDR3 sequences; around 29% are singletons. The antigens of these receptors remain unknown. Sequencing input: CD4+ T cells from blood, cultured in vitro. These TCRs come from a human donor in good health. Both conserved end residues are part of each CDR3. A D gene is named only where the DNA matches it firmly. Clone size appears in some rows only: once, few, many, or a class for an expanded clone.

j_call v_call clone_size d_call cdr3_aa cdr3_nt
TRBJ1-2 TRBV27 few . CASSYAHPEGQLRGYTF TGTGCCAGCAGTTACGCCCACCCGGAGGGCCAGCTACGGGGCTACACCTTC
TRBJ1-2 TRBV20-1 . . CSFITGIANYGYTF TGCAGCTTTATAACAGGGATAGCTAACTATGGCTACACCTTC
TRBJ2-2 TRBV10-1 few TRBD1 CASQDRGTGELFF TGCGCCAGCCAGGACAGGGGAACCGGGGAGCTGTTTTTT
TRBJ2-2 TRBV7-3 few . CASSLGTPGELFF TGTGCCAGCAGCTTGGGGACACCCGGGGAGCTGTTTTTT
TRBJ1-1 TRBV6-1 . . CASTATENTEAFF TGTGCCAGCACCGCAACAGAGAACACTGAAGCTTTCTTT
TRBJ1-2 TRBV28 . TRBD1 CASSFFTGGRGGYTF TGTGCCAGCAGTTTTTTTACAGGGGGCCGAGGTGGCTACACCTTC
TRBJ1-4 TRBV7-6 once . CASSSRGGGNEKLFF TGTGCCAGCAGCTCACGGGGAGGTGGGAATGAAAAACTGTTTTTT
TRBJ1-2 TRBV28 once . CASSGGVNYGYTF TGTGCCAGCAGTGGAGGGGTCAACTATGGCTACACCTTC
TRBJ1-5 TRBV12-3/TRBV12-4 . . CASSLGGTSNQPQHF TGTGCCAGCAGTTTAGGGGGGACTAGCAATCAGCCCCAGCATTTT
TRBJ2-5 TRBV27 . . CASSPYRVGQETQYF TGTGCCAGCAGTCCATACAGGGTTGGGCAAGAGACCCAGTACTTC
TRBJ2-7 TRBV19 few TRBD1 CASSRGTGVGEQYF TGTGCCAGTAGTAGGGGGACAGGGGTTGGCGAGCAGTACTTC